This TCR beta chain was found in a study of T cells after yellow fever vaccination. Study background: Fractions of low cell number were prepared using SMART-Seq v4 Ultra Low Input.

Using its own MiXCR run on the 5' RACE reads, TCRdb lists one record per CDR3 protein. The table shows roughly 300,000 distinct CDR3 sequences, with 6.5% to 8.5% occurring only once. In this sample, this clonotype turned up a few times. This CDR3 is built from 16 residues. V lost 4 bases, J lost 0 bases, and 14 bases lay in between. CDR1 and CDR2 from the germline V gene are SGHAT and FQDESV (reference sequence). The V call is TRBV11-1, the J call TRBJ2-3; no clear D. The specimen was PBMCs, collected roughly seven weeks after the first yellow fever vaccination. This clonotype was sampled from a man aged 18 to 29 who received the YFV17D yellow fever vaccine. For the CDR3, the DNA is TGTGCCAGCAGCTATGGCCGTCTCGGAAGCACAGATACGCAGTATTTT. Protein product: CASSYGRLGSTDTQYF. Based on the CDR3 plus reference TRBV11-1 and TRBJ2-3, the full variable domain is EAEVAQSPRYKITEKSQAVAFWCDPISGHATLYWYRQILGQGPELLVQFQDESVVDDSQLPKDRFSAERLKGVDSTLKIQPAELGDSAMYLCASSYGRLGSTDTQYFGPGTRLTVL.